The clone carrying this T cell receptor beta chain was seen at least ten times. This sample was included in a study of blood T cell repertoires in COVID-19. Study as a whole: PBMCs, B-cell-depleted T cells, or T cells were the source of the cDNA or gDNA that made up the material.

The V gene end was trimmed by 2 bases and the J gene end by 2 bases; junction bases not matched to a gene: 3. Germline-derived CDR1 and CDR2 are SGHTA and FQGNSA. There are 15 residues in the CDR3. Original handling: Estimated nucleated cell counts came from reference gene primer amplification. TCRdb's table, derived via immunoSEQ multiplex PCR, lists solely in-frame clones and lacks some. Clonal size and the V and J genes are those of that table, whereas D and trimming came from the DNA. The repertoire has approximately 450,000 clones, around 87% of them found once; the top ten carry around 1.1%. Clinical histories supplied by participants themselves formed the basis of cohort assignment. Cohort 3 donors were reported recovered after two negative PCRs, clearance, or symptom resolution.

Material: PBMCs or T cells enriched from blood (not recorded which). The receptor was derived from a man aged 25 to 40 who had recovered from COVID-19. The V call is TRBV7-2, the J call TRBJ2-1, with TRBD2 matching 7 bases. The CDR3 reads CASSLLAATYNEQFF. Written as DNA, the CDR3 is TGTGCCAGCAGCTTACTAGCGGCGACCTACAATGAGCAGTTCTTC.